A single T cell receptor (beta chain) is shown here with its context. This clone was found a few times. There is no known antigen for this receptor. Per-base quality was not reported, and no clone a single base away is much larger than it. The data derive from a study of beta chain features in type 1 diabetes (dated by TCRdb to between 2018 and 2020). Background for the entire study: Mean age, gender distribution, total cell number and subset yield did not differ between patients and healthy donors. Across all samples, 107,917,701 sorted cells were examined, and cell number per subset correlated strongly with RNA yield. The study compared TCRB repertoires of sorted circulating CD4+ T cell subsets between recently diagnosed type 1 diabetes patients and matched healthy donors. Regulatory and stem cell-like memory subsets were obtained from only 8 patients and roughly 8 healthy donors, while naive and central memory subsets were obtained from all 30 or so donors. Summary of the overall study and its limitations: Shorter templates might have been favored by PCR, but patient and control samples were amplified and corrected together, so both groups would have been affected equally by any skew. HLA sub-analyses involved small numbers of individuals, so any influence of HLA type on TCRB rearrangement remained unresolved. Sequencing cDNA rather than genomic DNA could over-represent highly expressing activated cells, although activation and CD3 levels did not differ between groups. Naive, central memory and regulatory TCRB repertoires appeared to be more alike among patients than among healthy donors. Patients with type 1 diabetes made fewer insertions and deleted more nucleotides at VDJ recombination sites, implying thymic rearrangement abnormalities. Type 1 diabetes patients showed a moderate but significant shortening of TCRB CDR3 length in all four CD4+ subsets.

The CDR3 numbers 13 residues from cysteine through phenylalanine. Of all the DNA, just the CDR3 is kept, 39 bases in frame from base 1. V was cut back by 5 bases and J by 7 bases, leaving a gap of 14 bases between them. The germline V gene sets CDR1 to SQVTM and CDR2 to ANQGSEA. A single peripheral blood draw of approximately 100 mL on average was collected from each donor into heparinised tubes. Naive, central memory, regulatory and stem cell-like memory CD4+ T cells were sorted on a BD FACSAria II using a panel including CD45RO, CCR7, CD25, CD127, CD95 and CD27. Purity was above 95% for every sorted population. PBMCs were isolated immediately by Lymphoprep density gradient centrifugation and stained directly without culture. To minimize batch effects, samples were stained and sorted in pairs, one healthy donor with one patient per experiment. All of the isolated RNA was reverse transcribed with the High Capacity cDNA Reverse Transcription Kit, so expressed TCRB transcripts were sequenced. Deep immunoSEQ sequencing was performed on naive, central memory and regulatory T cell samples, with an average of roughly 3.5 million total reads per sample. Sorted cells were lysed in RLT buffer and RNA was extracted with DNase-treated RNeasy Micro or Mini kits, depending on cell number. Each cell subset was processed separately to prevent cross-contamination, with patient and healthy donor samples processed together. The immunoSEQ multiplex PCR was used to amplify TCRB sequences from cDNA, generating 87-bp fragments that spanned the CDR3 region. Sequencing of the amplicons was performed on the Illumina HiSeq platform. From the authors' description of their analysis: PCR bias was computationally corrected using synthetic template baselines, reads within Hamming distance 2 were collapsed, and singletons that could not be merged were discarded. Reads were aligned against IMGT to assign V, D and J genes, CDR3 length and insertions or deletions at six rearrangement sites. Within each subset, clonotype counts were normalized to the number of sorted cells before true diversity and Gini coefficients were calculated with the tcR R package. Repertoire sharing was quantified using the overlap coefficient calculated on TCRB nucleotide sequences. As a proxy for the pre-selection repertoire, out-of-frame TCRB sequences from naive cells were analyzed. TCRdb retrieved this table from immuneACCESS and kept in-frame rearrangements only. Not all clones are present; in checked studies, unresolved V genes account for under half, and no reason is known for the remainder. The DNA gave D and trimming, while V, J and clone size come from that table. The sample table shows approximately 340,000 clones, and about 16% are seen once. Approximately 0.019% of the sample goes to the ten largest clones.

The specimen sequenced was naive CD4+ T cells from blood. The cell subset or site label on this specimen signifies: true naive CD4+ T cells. The chain was built from TRBV29-1 and TRBJ1-4; D gene: possibly TRBD1, on 6 matching bases. This clonotype was obtained from a woman younger than 35 in good health. The encoded CDR3 is CSVYRVLGEKLFF. The nucleotide sequence is given as TGCAGCGTTTACAGGGTTCTAGGTGAAAAACTGTTTTTT.